A selection of T cell receptor beta chains follows, all from one sample in a study of blood T cell repertoires in COVID-19. Clones were read by immunoSEQ multiplex PCR, and TCRdb kept only the in-frame ones, dropping some. The sample consists of approximately 280,000 clones, roughly 86% of them appearing once. Material for sequencing was PBMCs or T cells enriched from blood (not recorded which). These receptors were taken from a woman aged 18-29 years who had recovered from COVID-19. Both conserved end residues are trimmed from each CDR3. A row's size may be missing; if present it is once, few, many or a size class.

j_call clone_size v_call cdr3_aa
TRBJ1-1 many TRBV7-2 ASSLDRWNTEAF
TRBJ1-1 - TRBV6-5 ASRPGTGNTEAF
TRBJ2-6 - TRBV28 ASSSGGGWSGANVLT
TRBJ2-1 - TRBV6-1 ASSAPRGGRYNEQF
TRBJ1-2 - TRBV4-3 ASSQVHGSNYGYT
TRBJ2-2 - TRBV6-5 ASPGRIVGELF
TRBJ2-3 - TRBV7-8 ASSLVRGEGTDTQY
TRBJ2-1 - TRBV2 ASSSPEGSWSYNEQF
TRBJ2-7 - TRBV3-1/TRBV3-2 ASSQGPGTVPYEQY
TRBJ2-3 - TRBV5-8 ASSLGASDIDTQY
TRBJ2-5 - TRBV2 ASSDEGAGQETQY
TRBJ2-7 - TRBV5-5 ASSLPSGYLPYYEQY
TRBJ2-1 - TRBV11-3 ASKGGGSSYNEQF
TRBJ2-1 - TRBV27 ASSFAGDNEQF
TRBJ2-3 - TRBV5-1 ASSPRSGEDTQY
TRBJ2-1 - TRBV28 ASNIAGQGIYNEQF
TRBJ1-3 - TRBV7-9 ASSPETGAGNTIY
TRBJ2-1 once TRBV19 ASRETSGGHEQF
TRBJ2-1 - TRBV7-9 ASSSTSGTYNEQF
TRBJ2-1 - TRBV30 AWSRVAGAWHEQF
TRBJ2-1 - TRBV21-1 ASSGGGERLDEQF
TRBJ2-7 - TRBV7-2 ASIPGGDRGEQY
TRBJ1-1 - TRBV19 ASSPRPDRLNTEAF
TRBJ1-2 - TRBV7-2 ASSLEGTDYGYT
TRBJ2-6 - TRBV5-4 ASSLGAPPGANVLT
TRBJ2-5 - TRBV30 AWRSGRAGETQY
TRBJ1-1 few TRBV30 AWSDYMGAAF
TRBJ1-6 - TRBV27 ASSFLFPRNSPLH
TRBJ1-5 - TRBV4-1 ASSQDSTGSNQPQH
TRBJ2-5 - TRBV9 ASSAGGGAETQY
TRBJ2-7 - TRBV7-2 ASSFDRGRPYEQY
TRBJ1-2 - TRBV25-1 ASSEYTHDRGGQNGYT
TRBJ2-3 - TRBV15 ATSRVYLSLQDTQY
TRBJ2-3 - TRBV2 ASSGLLRATDTQY
TRBJ1-1 - TRBV19 ASSIDRGQSLNTEAF
TRBJ2-5 - TRBV2 ASKGQPQETQY
TRBJ1-1 - TRBV7-2 ASSLLSSTSTEAF
TRBJ2-7 - TRBV12-3/TRBV12-4 ASSSDSPYEQY
TRBJ2-1 - TRBV11-1 ASSLKGVRFNEQF
TRBJ1-4 once TRBV7-9 ASSPGQDSTNEKLF
TRBJ2-1 - TRBV12-3/TRBV12-4 ASRGREEQF
TRBJ1-3 few TRBV5-4 ASSLPGISGNTIY
TRBJ2-2 few TRBV12-3/TRBV12-4 ASGSGELF
TRBJ1-3 - TRBV7-9 ASSSTTRGPSGNTIY
TRBJ1-5 - TRBV29-1 SVRTGTNSNQPQH
TRBJ2-7 - TRBV10-3 AISELGLDYEQY
TRBJ1-5 - TRBV14 ASTLGGQGRISQPQH
TRBJ2-7 - TRBV3-1/TRBV3-2 ASSQGFERPYEQY
TRBJ2-1 few TRBV29-1 SVEGLAGPPYNEQF
TRBJ1-1 - TRBV5-1 ASSLGGRGSEAF